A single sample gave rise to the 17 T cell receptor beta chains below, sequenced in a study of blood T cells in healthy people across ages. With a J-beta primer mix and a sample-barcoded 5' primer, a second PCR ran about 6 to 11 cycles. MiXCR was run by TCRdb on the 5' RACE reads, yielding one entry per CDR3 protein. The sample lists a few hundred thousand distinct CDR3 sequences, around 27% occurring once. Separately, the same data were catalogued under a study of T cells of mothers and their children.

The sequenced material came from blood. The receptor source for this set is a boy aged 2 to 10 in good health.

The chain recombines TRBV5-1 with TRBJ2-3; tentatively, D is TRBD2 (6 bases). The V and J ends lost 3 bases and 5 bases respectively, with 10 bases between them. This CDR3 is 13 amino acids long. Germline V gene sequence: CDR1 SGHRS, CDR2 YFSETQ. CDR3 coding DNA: TGCGCCAGCAGCTACGTGGGGGGAGATACGCAGTATTTT. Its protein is CASSYVGGDTQYF. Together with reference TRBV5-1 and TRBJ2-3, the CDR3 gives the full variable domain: KAGVTQTPRYLIKTRGQQVTLSCSPISGHRSVSWYQQTPGQGLQFLFEYFSETQRNKGNFPGRFSGRQFSNSRSEMNVSTLELGDSALYLCASSYVGGDTQYFGPGTRLTVL.

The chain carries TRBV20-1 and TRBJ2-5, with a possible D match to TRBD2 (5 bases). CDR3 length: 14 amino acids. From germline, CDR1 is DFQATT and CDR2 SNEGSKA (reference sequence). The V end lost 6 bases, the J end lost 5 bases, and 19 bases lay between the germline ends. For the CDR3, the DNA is TGCAGTGCCACCTCTGGAGGCAGGAGGGAGACCCAGTACTTC. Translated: CSATSGGRRETQYF.

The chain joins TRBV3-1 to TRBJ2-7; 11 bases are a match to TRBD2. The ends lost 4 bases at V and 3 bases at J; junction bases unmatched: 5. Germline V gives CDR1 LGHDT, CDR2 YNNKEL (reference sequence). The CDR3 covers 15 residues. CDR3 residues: CASSPGLAEYYEQYF. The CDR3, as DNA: TGTGCCAGCAGCCCGGGACTAGCGGAATACTACGAGCAGTACTTC.

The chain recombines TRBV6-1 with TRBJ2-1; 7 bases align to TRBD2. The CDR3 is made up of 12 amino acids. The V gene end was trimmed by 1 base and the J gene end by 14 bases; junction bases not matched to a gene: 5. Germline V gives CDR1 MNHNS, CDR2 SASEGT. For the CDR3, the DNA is TGTGCCAGCAGTGAAGGCGGACTAGGGGAGTTCTTC. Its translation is CASSEGGLGEFF.

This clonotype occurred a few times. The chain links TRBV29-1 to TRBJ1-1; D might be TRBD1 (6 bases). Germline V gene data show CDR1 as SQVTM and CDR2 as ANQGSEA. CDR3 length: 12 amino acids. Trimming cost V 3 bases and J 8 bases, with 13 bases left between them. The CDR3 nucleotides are TGCAGCGTTGAGTCAGGGGCTTCAGAAGCTTTCTTT. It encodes CSVESGASEAFF.

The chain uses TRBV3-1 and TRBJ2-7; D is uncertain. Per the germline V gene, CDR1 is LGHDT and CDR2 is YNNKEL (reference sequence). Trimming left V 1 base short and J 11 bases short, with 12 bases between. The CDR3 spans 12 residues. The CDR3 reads CASSQGDGQKYF. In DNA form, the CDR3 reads TGTGCCAGCAGCCAAGGTGACGGCCAAAAGTACTTC.

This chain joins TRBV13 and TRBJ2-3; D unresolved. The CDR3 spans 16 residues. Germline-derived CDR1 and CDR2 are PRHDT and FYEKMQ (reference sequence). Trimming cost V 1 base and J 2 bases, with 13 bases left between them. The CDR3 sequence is CASSLDSAGDTDTQYF. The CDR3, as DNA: TGTGCCAGCAGCTTAGATTCAGCCGGAGACACAGATACGCAGTATTTT.

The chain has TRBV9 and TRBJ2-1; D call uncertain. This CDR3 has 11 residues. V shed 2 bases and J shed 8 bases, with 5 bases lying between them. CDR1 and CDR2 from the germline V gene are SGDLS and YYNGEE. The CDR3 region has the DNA TGTGCCAGCAGCGTCAGTGATGAGCAGTTCTTC. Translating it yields CASSVSDEQFF.

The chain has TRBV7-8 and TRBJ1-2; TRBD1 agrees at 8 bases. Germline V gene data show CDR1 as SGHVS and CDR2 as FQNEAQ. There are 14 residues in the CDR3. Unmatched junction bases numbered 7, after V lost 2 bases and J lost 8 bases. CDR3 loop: CASSLQTGVGGYTF. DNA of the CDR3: TGTGCCAGCAGCTTACAGACAGGGGTAGGAGGCTACACCTTC.

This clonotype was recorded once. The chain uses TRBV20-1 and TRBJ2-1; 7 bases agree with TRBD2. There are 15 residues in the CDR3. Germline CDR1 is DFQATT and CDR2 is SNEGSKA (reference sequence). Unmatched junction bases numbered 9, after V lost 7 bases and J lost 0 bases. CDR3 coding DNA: TGCAGTGGCTTGTCTAGCGGCGGCTCCTACAATGAGCAGTTCTTC. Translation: CSGLSSGGSYNEQFF.

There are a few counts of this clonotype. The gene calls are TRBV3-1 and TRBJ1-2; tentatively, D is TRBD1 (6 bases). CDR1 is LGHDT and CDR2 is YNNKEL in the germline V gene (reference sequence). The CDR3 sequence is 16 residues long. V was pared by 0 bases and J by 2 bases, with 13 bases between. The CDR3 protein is CASSQEGALLNYGYTF. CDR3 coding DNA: TGTGCCAGCAGCCAAGAGGGGGCCCTATTAAACTATGGCTACACCTTC.

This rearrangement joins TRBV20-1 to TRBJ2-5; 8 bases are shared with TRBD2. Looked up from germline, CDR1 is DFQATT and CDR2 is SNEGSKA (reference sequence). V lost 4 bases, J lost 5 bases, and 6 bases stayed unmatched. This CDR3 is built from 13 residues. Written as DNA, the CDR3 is TGCAGTGCTACCTATAGCGGGAAGGAGACCCAGTACTTC. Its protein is CSATYSGKETQYF.

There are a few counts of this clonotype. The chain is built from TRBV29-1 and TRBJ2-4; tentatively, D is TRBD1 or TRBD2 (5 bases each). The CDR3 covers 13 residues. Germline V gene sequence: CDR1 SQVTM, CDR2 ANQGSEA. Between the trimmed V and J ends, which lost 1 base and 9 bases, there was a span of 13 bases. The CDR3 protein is CSVEAWGSGIQYF. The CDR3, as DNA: TGCAGCGTTGAAGCCTGGGGGAGTGGCATTCAGTACTTC.

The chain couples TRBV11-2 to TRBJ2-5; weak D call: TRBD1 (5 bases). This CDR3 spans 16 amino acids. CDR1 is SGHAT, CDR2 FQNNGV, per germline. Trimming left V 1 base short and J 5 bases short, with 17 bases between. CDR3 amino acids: CASSLGGFQGAETQYF. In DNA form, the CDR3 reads TGTGCCAGCAGCTTAGGAGGATTCCAGGGCGCTGAGACCCAGTACTTC.

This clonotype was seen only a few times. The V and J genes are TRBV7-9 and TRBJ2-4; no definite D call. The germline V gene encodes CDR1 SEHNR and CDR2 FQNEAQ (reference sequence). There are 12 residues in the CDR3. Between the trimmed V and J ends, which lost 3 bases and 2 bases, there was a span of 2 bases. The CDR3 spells CASSFTKNIQYF. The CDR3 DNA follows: TGTGCCAGCAGCTTTACCAAAAACATTCAGTACTTC.

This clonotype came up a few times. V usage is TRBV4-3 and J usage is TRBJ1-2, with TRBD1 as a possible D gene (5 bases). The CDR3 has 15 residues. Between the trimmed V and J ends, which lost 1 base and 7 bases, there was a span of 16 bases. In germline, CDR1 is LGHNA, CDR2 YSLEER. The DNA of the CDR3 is TGCGCCAGCAGCCAAGTTCTTGGGGGGAGGGGTGGCTACACCTTC. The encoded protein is CASSQVLGGRGGYTF.

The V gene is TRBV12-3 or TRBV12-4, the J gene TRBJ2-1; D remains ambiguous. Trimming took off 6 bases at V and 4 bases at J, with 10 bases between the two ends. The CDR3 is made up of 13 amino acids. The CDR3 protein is CASSPLKYNEQFF. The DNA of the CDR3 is TGTGCCAGCAGCCCTCTGAAATACAATGAGCAGTTCTTC.